These 19 T cell receptor beta chains share one sample of origin, sequenced in a study of cytomegalovirus exposure and HLA in healthy donors. The PCR made use of 60 Vbeta and 13 Jbeta primers. Sequenced by immunoSEQ multiplex PCR; TCRdb stores in-frame clones only, minus some. This sample has roughly 92,000 clones, with about four fifths found just once. Material: PBMCs. The receptor source for this set is a man aged 45-60 years in good health and CMV-seropositive.

This clone was recorded a few times. This chain links TRBV19 with TRBJ1-2; D ambiguous. The CDR3 sequence is 13 residues long. CDR1 is LNHDA and CDR2 is SQIVND in the germline V gene (reference sequence). Trimming shortened V by 3 bases and J by 8 bases, and 13 bases separated the two germline ends. The CDR3 nucleotides read TGTGCCAGTAGTATCACCGGGGTGCGAGGCTACACCTTC. It is translated as CASSITGVRGYTF.

In its sample, this clone was seen a few times. The V and J genes are TRBV5-3 and TRBJ1-5; D might be TRBD1 (6 bases). TRBV5-3 is an open reading frame whose function is uncertain. The V gene lost 5 bases and the J gene lost 3 bases, with 15 bases spanning the gap. The CDR3 runs 15 residues. The CDR3 nucleotides read TGTGCCAGAAGGTTGACCGGGACATCCAATCAGCCCCAGCATTTT. Its translation: CARRLTGTSNQPQHF.

As concerns this clone: The junction departs from germline at one end; a sequencing error may be responsible. This chain uses TRBV7-7 with TRBJ2-5; 13 nucleotides line up with TRBD2. Looked up from germline, CDR1 is SSHAT and CDR2 is FNYEAQ (reference sequence). This CDR3 is built from 15 residues. The CDR3 sequence is CASSRLAGGGETQYF. The CDR3 DNA reads TGTGCTAGCAGCAGACTAGCGGGAGGCGGAGAGACCCAGTACTTC.

The chain combines TRBV4-1 with TRBJ2-1; 10 bases are shared with TRBD2. There are 17 residues in the CDR3. The junction had 5 bases not matched to a gene; V was cut back by 1 base and J by 2 bases. CDR1 is MGHRA, CDR2 YSYEKL, per germline. CDR3 sequence reads: CASSQVASGSPYNEQFF. CDR3 nucleotides: TGCGCCAGCAGCCAAGTGGCTAGCGGGAGCCCCTACAATGAGCAGTTCTTC.

This sequence joins TRBV10-3 and TRBJ2-7; TRBD2 is a possible D gene (6 bases). The CDR3 runs to 12 residues. V was pared by 11 bases and J by 2 bases, with 13 bases between. CDR1 and CDR2 from the germline V gene are ENHRY and SYGVKD. The CDR3 DNA follows: TGTGCCGCCAGCGGGTCCCCCTACGAGCAGTACTTC. Its protein product is CAASGSPYEQYF.

The V call is TRBV5-5, the J call TRBJ2-4; 16 bases agree with TRBD2. Trimming at V came to 4 bases and at J to 2 bases, leaving 9 bases not matched to a gene. The length of the CDR3 is 19 residues. Germline CDR1 and CDR2: SGHKS and YYEKEE (reference sequence). In DNA, the CDR3 is TGTGCCAGCAGCCGCTTGGGGACTAGCGGGAGGGGGTCCAAAAACATTCAGTACTTC. Translated, it gives CASSRLGTSGRGSKNIQYF.

CDR3 in DNA: TGTGCCAGCAGTGCCGTCCAGGGGCTAGGGCAGCCCCAGCATTTT. This translates into CASSAVQGLGQPQHF. The chain joins TRBV6-4 to TRBJ1-5, with D tentatively TRBD1 (6 bases). The CDR3 covers 15 residues. Trimming took off 4 bases at V and 7 bases at J, with 17 bases between the two ends. CDR1 is MRHNA, CDR2 SNTAGT, per germline.

The chain uses TRBV10-1 and TRBJ2-2; 7 nucleotides align to TRBD2. This CDR3 is 14 amino acids long. Trimming cost V 6 bases and J 3 bases; bases outside gene matches: 4. Germline values: CDR1 WNHNN, CDR2 SYGVQD (reference sequence). This CDR3 reads CASSLAVDTGELFF. Here the CDR3 DNA reads TGCGCCAGCAGCCTAGCGGTAGACACCGGGGAGCTGTTTTTT.

The chain combines TRBV19 with TRBJ1-4; 7 positions match TRBD1. In germline, CDR1 is LNHDA, CDR2 SQIVND (reference sequence). This CDR3 has 16 residues. Trimming removed 4 bases from V and 0 bases from J; junction bases left unmatched: 5. CDR3 amino acids: CASSTDRIATNEKLFF. Here the CDR3 DNA reads TGTGCCAGTAGTACGGACAGGATTGCAACTAATGAAAAACTGTTTTTT.

This clone was counted a single time. The CDR3 DNA follows: TGTGCCAGCAGCTTAGCGGGAGACGAGCAGTACTTC. Translation: CASSLAGDEQYF. This chain connects TRBV7-9 to TRBJ2-7; a possible D gene is TRBD2 (5 bases). The CDR3 spans 12 residues. Trimming took 0 bases from V and 5 from J, leaving 5 bases between them. The germline CDR1 and CDR2 sequences are SEHNR and FQNEAQ (reference sequence).

The chain recombines TRBV4-3 with TRBJ1-4; D is undetermined. Trimming removed 1 base at V and 2 bases at J, with 11 bases between. CDR3 length: 16 residues. The germline CDR1 and CDR2 sequences are LGHNA and YSLEER. CDR3: CASSQGQRVTNEKLFF. In DNA, the CDR3 is TGCGCCAGCAGCCAAGGCCAGAGGGTCACTAATGAAAAACTGTTTTTT.

The rearrangement joins TRBV18 to TRBJ2-5; D is undetermined. Per the germline V gene, CDR1 is KGHSH and CDR2 is LQKENI. The CDR3 is 11 residues long. V lost 5 bases and J 5 bases, leaving 6 bases between the germline ends. CDR3 residues: CASSWRETQYF. The CDR3 DNA is TGTGCCAGCTCATGGCGGGAGACCCAGTACTTC.

The J gene is TRBJ2-5, the V gene TRBV11-3; D is unresolved. V lost 1 base and J 4 bases, leaving 7 bases between the germline ends. The CDR3 has 13 residues. Per the germline V gene, CDR1 is SGHNT and CDR2 is YENEEA. This CDR3 reads CASSLGSGETQYF. In DNA, the CDR3 is TGTGCCAGCAGCTTAGGTTCAGGAGAGACCCAGTACTTC.

This chain uses TRBV7-9 with TRBJ2-7; 8 positions agree with TRBD2. The CDR3 sequence is 15 residues long. The germline V gene has CDR1 SEHNR and CDR2 FQNEAQ (reference sequence). The junction had 9 bases not matched to a gene; V was cut back by 5 bases and J by 3 bases. This CDR3 reads CASSDRRLASYEQYF. The CDR3 DNA follows: TGTGCCAGCAGCGATCGAAGACTAGCGAGCTACGAGCAGTACTTC. The complete variable domain, with remaining parts taken from reference TRBV7-9 and TRBJ2-7, reads DTGVSQNPRHKITKRGQNVTFRCDPISEHNRLYWYRQTLGQGPEFLTYFQNEAQLEKSRLLSDRFSAERPKGSFSTLEIQRTEQGDSAMYLCASSDRRLASYEQYFGPGTRLTVT.

CDR3 sequence: CASSQDYGPYEQYF. For the CDR3, the DNA is TGTGCCAGCAGCCAGGACTACGGACCCTACGAGCAGTACTTC. V is TRBV13 and J is TRBJ2-5; D might be TRBD2 (6 bases). The J call is uncertain, as TRBJ2-7 better fits the DNA end. Germline V gene sequence: CDR1 PRHDT, CDR2 FYEKMQ (reference sequence). The CDR3 is made up of 14 amino acids.

The chain carries TRBV5-4 and TRBJ2-2; 7 bases map to TRBD1. The V and J ends lost 4 bases and 0 bases, in that order; junction bases with no gene match: 6. This CDR3 has 16 amino acids. In germline, CDR1 is SGHNT, CDR2 YYREEE (reference sequence). This chain's CDR3 is CASSLPGQTNTGELFF. The CDR3 nucleotides are TGTGCCAGCAGCCTTCCGGGACAGACGAACACCGGGGAGCTGTTTTTT.

The rearrangement links TRBV9 to TRBJ2-1; D is possibly TRBD1 (5 bases). CDR1 SGDLS and CDR2 YYNGEE come from the germline V gene. The CDR3 totals 13 residues. With 4 bases removed from V and 9 bases from J, the gap between germline ends came to 14 bases. The CDR3 loop reads CASSLRPDSEQFF. CDR3 DNA sequence: TGTGCCAGCAGCCTACGACCCGACAGTGAGCAGTTCTTC.

The chain joins TRBV19 to TRBJ2-7; TRBD1 agrees at 9 bases. The CDR3 has 15 amino acids. The V segment lost 3 bases and the J segment 5 bases; nucleotides outside the gene matches: 8. Per the germline V gene, CDR1 is LNHDA and CDR2 is SQIVND (reference sequence). CDR3 DNA: TGTGCCAGTAGTATCTACCAGGACAGGGGTAACGAGCAGTACTTC. Translating it yields CASSIYQDRGNEQYF. Based on the CDR3 plus reference TRBV19 and TRBJ2-7, the full variable domain is DGGITQSPKYLFRKEGQNVTLSCEQNLNHDAMYWYRQDPGQGLRLIYYSQIVNDFQKGDIAEGYSVSREKKESFPLTVTSAQKNPTAFYLCASSIYQDRGNEQYFGPGTRLTVT.

The rearrangement uses TRBV4-2 and TRBJ2-3, with D uncertain. Per germline, CDR1 LGHNA and CDR2 YNFKEQ. Trimming stripped 0 bases from V and 0 bases from J, with 10 bases between. This CDR3 comprises 16 residues. The CDR3 DNA sequence: TGTGCCAGCAGCCAAGATCTGCGCGGTAGCACAGATACGCAGTATTTT. Its translation: CASSQDLRGSTDTQYF.